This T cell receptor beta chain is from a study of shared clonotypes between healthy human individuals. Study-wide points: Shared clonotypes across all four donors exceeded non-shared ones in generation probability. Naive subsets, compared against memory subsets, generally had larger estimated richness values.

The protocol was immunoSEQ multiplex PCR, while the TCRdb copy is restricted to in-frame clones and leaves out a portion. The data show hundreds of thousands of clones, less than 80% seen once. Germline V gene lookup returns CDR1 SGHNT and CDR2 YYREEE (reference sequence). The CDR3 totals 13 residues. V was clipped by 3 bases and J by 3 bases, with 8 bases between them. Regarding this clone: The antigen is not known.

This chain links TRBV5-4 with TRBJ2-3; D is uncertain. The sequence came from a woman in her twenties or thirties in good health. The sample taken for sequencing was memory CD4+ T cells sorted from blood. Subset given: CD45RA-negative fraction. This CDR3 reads CASSYLGTDTQYF. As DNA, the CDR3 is TGTGCCAGCAGCTACCTAGGAACAGATACGCAGTATTTT. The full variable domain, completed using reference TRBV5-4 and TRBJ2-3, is ETGVTQSPTHLIKTRGQQVTLRCSSQSGHNTVSWYQQALGQGPQFIFQYYREEENGRGNFPPRFSGLQFPNYSSELNVNALELDDSALYLCASSYLGTDTQYFGPGTRLTVL.